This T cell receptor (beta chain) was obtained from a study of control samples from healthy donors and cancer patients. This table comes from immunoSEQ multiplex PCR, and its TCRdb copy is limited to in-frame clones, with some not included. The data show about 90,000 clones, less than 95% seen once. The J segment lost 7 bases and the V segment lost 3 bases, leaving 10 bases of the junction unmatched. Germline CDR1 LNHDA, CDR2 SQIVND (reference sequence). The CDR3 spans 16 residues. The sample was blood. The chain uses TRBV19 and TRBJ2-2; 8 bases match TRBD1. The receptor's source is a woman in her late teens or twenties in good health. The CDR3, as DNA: TGTGCCAGTAGTATTTTTGGACAGGGTAGGAACGGGGAGCTGTTTTTT. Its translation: CASSIFGQGRNGELFF.